This TCR beta chain derives from a study of blood T cell repertoires in COVID-19. This CDR3 region has 16 residues. In germline, CDR1 is MNHEY, CDR2 SVGEGT. V was cut by 0 bases and J by 6 bases, with 15 bases left in between. This clone has more than one count but fewer than ten. Measured with immunoSEQ multiplex PCR; TCRdb has only the in-frame clones, and not every one. The sample carries some 150,000 clones, less than 80% recorded once. V and J are TRBV6-2 or TRBV6-3 and TRBJ1-5, with D unresolved. What was sequenced was peripheral blood. The sequence derives from a woman older than 75 with active or convalescent COVID-19. CDR3 DNA: TGTGCCAGCAGTTACTCGAGAGGGCGGCTCGGTCAGCCCCAGCATTTT. Amino acid sequence: CASSYSRGRLGQPQHF.